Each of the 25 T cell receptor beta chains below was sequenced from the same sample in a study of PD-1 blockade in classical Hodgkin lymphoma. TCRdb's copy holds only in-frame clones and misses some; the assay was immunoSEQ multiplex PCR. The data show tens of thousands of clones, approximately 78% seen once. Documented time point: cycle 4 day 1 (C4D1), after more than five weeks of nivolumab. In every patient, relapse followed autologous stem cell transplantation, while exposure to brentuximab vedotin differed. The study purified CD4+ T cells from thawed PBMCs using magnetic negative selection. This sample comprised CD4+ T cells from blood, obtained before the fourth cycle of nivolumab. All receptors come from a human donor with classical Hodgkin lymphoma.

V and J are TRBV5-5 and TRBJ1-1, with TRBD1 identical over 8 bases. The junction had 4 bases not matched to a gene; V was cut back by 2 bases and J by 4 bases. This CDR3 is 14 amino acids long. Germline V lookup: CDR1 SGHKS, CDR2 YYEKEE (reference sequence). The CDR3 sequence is CASSFWTGPTEAFF. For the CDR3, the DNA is TGTGCCAGCAGCTTTTGGACAGGGCCCACTGAAGCTTTCTTT.

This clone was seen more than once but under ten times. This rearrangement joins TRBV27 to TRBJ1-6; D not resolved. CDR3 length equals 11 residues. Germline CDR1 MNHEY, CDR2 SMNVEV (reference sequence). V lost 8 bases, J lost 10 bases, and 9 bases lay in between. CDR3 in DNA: TGTGCCAGCCCTTTGATCTCACCCCTCCACTTT. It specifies CASPLISPLHF.

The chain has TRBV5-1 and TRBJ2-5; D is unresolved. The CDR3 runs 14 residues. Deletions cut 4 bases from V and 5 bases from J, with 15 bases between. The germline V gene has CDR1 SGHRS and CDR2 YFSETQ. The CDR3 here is CASSPQKARETQYF. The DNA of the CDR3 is TGCGCCAGCAGCCCGCAAAAAGCCCGGGAGACCCAGTACTTC. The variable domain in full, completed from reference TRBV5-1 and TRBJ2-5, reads KAGVTQTPRYLIKTRGQQVTLSCSPISGHRSVSWYQQTPGQGLQFLFEYFSETQRNKGNFPGRFSGRQFSNSRSEMNVSTLELGDSALYLCASSPQKARETQYFGPGTRLLVL.

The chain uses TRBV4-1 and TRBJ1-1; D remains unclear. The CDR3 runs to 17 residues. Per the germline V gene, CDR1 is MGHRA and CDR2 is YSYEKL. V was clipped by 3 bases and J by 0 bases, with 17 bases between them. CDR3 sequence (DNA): TGCGCCAGCAGCCAGATTGATATGGGGATCGTGAACACTGAAGCTTTCTTT. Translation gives CASSQIDMGIVNTEAFF.

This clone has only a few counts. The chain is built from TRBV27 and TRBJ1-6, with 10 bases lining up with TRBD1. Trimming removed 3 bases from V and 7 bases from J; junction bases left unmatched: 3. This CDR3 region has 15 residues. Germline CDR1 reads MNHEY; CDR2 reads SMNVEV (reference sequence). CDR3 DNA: TGTGCCAGCAGTTTTTTGGGACAGGGGAATTCACCCCTCCACTTT. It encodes CASSFLGQGNSPLHF.

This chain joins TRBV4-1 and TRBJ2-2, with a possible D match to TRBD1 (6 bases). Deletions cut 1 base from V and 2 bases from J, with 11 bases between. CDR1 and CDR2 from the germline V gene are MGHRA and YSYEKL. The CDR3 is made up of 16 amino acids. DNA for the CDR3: TGCGCCAGCAGCCAAGCACAGGGAGTCAACACCGGGGAGCTGTTTTTT. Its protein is CASSQAQGVNTGELFF.

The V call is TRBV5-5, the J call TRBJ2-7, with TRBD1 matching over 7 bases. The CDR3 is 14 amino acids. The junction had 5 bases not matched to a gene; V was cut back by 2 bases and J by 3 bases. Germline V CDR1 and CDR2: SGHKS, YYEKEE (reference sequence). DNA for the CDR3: TGTGCCAGCAGCTTAGCCTCAGGGGGCTACGAGCAGTACTTC. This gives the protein CASSLASGGYEQYF.

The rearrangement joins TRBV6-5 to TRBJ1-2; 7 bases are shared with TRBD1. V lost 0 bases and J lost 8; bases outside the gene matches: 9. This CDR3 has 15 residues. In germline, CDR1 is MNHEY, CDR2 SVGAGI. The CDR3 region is CASSYSGDSRRGYTF. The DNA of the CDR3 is TGTGCCAGCAGTTACTCGGGGGACAGCAGACGAGGCTACACCTTC.

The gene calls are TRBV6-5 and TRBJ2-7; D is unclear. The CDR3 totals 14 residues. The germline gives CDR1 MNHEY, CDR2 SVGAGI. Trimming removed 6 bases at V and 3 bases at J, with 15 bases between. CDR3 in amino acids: CASRTLAAIYEQYF. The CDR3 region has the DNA TGTGCCAGCAGGACGTTAGCTGCCATCTACGAGCAGTACTTC.

This CDR3 reads CASGGSVEAGNTIYF. The CDR3 coding sequence is TGTGCCAGCGGGGGGTCCGTTGAGGCTGGAAACACCATATATTTT. This chain joins TRBV7-9 and TRBJ1-3; D is possibly TRBD1 (5 bases). The ends were cut back, 8 bases at V and 2 bases at J, with 16 bases in the middle. This CDR3 has 15 amino acids. The germline V gene encodes CDR1 SEHNR and CDR2 FQNEAQ (reference sequence).

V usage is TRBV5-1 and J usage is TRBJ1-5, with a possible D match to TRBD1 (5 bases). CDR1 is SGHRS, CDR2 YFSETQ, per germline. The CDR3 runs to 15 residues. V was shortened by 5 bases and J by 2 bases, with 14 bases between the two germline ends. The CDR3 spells CASSPTSGRNQPQHF. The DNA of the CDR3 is TGCGCCAGCAGTCCGACATCGGGGCGCAATCAGCCCCAGCATTTT.

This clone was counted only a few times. CDR3 sequence: CASSRRPGTADYGYTF. CDR3 coding DNA: TGTGCCAGCAGCCGACGACCCGGGACAGCGGACTATGGCTACACCTTC. The gene calls are TRBV7-9 and TRBJ1-2; the match to TRBD1 covers 7 bases. V lost 5 bases and J lost 3; bases outside the gene matches: 12. Looked up from germline, CDR1 is SEHNR and CDR2 is FQNEAQ (reference sequence). The CDR3 extends over 16 amino acids.

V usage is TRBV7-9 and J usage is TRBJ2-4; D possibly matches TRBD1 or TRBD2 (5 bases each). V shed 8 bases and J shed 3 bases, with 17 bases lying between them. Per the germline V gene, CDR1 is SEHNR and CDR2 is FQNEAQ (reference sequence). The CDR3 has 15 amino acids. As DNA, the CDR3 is TGTGCCAGCGTTAAAACATGGGACGACAAAAACATTCAGTACTTC. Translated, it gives CASVKTWDDKNIQYF.

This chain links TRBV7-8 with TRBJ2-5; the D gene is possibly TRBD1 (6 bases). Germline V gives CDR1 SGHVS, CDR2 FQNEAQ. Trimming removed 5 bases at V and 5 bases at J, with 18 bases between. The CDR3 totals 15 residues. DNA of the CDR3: TGTGCCAGCAGCCTCTCCCCAGGGACACGCGAGACCCAGTACTTC. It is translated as CASSLSPGTRETQYF.

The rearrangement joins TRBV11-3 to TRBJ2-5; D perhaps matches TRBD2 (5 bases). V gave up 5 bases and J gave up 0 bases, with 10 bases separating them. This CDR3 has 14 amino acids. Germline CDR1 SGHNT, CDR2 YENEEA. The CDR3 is CASSPRDHQETQYF. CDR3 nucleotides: TGTGCCAGCAGCCCCCGGGATCACCAAGAGACCCAGTACTTC.

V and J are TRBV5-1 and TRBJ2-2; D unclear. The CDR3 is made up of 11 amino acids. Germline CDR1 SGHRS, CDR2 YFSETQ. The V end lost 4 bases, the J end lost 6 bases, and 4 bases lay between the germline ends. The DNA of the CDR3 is TGCGCCAGCAGCCCTCCCGGGGAGCTGTTTTTT. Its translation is CASSPPGELFF.

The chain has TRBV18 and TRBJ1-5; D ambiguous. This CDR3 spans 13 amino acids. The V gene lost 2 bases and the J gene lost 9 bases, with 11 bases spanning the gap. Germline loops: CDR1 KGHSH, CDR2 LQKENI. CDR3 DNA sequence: TGTGCCAGCTCACCAGGCCCTTATCGGCCCCAGCATTTT. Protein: CASSPGPYRPQHF.

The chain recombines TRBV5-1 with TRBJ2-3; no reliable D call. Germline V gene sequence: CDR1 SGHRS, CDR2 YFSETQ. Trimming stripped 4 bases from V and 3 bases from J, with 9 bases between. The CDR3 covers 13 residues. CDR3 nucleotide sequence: TGCGCCAGCAGCGTGGGATTAACAGATACGCAGTATTTT. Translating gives CASSVGLTDTQYF.

CDR3 region: CASSWGQQNTEAFF. As DNA, the CDR3 is TGCGCCAGCAGCTGGGGACAGCAGAACACTGAAGCTTTCTTT. V and J are TRBV5-1 and TRBJ1-1; 7 nucleotides agree with TRBD1. With V trimmed by 3 bases and J by 1 base, 3 bases remained unmatched. The CDR3 sequence is 14 residues long. Germline V lookup: CDR1 SGHRS, CDR2 YFSETQ.

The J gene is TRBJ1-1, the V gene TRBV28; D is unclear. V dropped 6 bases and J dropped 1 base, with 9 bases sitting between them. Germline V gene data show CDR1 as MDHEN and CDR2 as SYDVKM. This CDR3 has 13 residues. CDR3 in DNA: TGTGCCAGCAGGGATTTCCCGAACACTGAAGCTTTCTTT. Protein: CASRDFPNTEAFF.

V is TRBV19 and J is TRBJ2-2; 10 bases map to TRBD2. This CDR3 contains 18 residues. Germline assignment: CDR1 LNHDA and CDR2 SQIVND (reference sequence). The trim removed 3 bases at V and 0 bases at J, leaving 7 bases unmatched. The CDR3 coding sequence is TGTGCCAGTAGTATCTACCTAGCGGGGGCGTCGAACACCGGGGAGCTGTTTTTT. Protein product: CASSIYLAGASNTGELFF.

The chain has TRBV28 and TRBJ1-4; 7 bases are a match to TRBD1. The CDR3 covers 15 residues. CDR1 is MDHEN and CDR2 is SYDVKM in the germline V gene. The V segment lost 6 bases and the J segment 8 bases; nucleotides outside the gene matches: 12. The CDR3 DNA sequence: TGTGCCAGCAGGTGGGGACAGTTAATAGAGGAAAAACTGTTTTTT. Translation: CASRWGQLIEEKLFF.

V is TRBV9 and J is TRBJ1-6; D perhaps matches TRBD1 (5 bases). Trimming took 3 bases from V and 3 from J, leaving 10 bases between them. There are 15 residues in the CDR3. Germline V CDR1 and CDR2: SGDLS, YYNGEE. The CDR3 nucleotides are TGTGCCAGCAGCGCGACAGAAGTCTATAATTCACCCCTCCACTTT. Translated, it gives CASSATEVYNSPLHF.

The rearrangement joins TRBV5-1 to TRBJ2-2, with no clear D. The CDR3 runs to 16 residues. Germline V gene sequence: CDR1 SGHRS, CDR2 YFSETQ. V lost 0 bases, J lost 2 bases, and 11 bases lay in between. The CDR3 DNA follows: TGCGCCAGCAGCTTGGTAGGGCGGTCCAACACCGGGGAGCTGTTTTTT. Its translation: CASSLVGRSNTGELFF.

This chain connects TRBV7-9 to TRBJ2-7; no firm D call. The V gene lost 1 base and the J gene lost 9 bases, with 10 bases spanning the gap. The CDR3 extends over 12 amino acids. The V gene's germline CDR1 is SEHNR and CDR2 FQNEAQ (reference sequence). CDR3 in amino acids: CASSLDQTGQYF. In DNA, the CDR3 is TGTGCCAGCAGCTTAGATCAGACTGGGCAGTACTTC.